This T cell receptor (beta chain) derives from a study of beta chain features in type 1 diabetes. Germline V gene data show CDR1 as MNHEY and CDR2 as SVGAGI. This CDR3 contains 14 residues. Trimming pared 6 bases from V and 2 bases from J, leaving 13 bases between. The entirety of the isolated RNA underwent reverse transcription, so expressed TCRB transcripts were sequenced. Produced via immunoSEQ multiplex PCR; TCRdb's table is partial and in-frame only. The repertoire holds 140,000 or so clones, 9.2% seen once, with around 0.63% in the top ten. The chain combines TRBV6-5 with TRBJ1-2; possibly TRBD1 for D (6 bases). Sequencing was done on a sample of central memory CD4+ T cells from blood. The sequence came from a man younger than 30 in good health. The CDR3 nucleotides are TGTGCCAGCAGCCTGACAACAGGGAACTATGGCTACACCTTC. Protein product: CASSLTTGNYGYTF.